A single sample gave rise to the 17 T cell receptor beta chains below, sequenced in a study of regulatory T cells in long-lasting Graves disease. Time point described: newly diagnosed GD, antithyroid drugs for less than 3 months. Extracted RNA from PBMCs served as the source of the TCR library. Combining iRepertoire HTBI primers with Arm-PCR of CDR3 regions, the authors built TCR beta libraries. MiXCR was run by TCRdb on the multiplex PCR reads, yielding one entry per CDR3 protein. The sample has about 540,000 distinct CDR3 sequences; about 13% are singletons. These records were also assigned to another study, of T cells in Graves' hyperthyroidism and ophthalmopathy.

The sample here was peripheral blood mononuclear cells (PBMCs), taken at new diagnosis, from a patient treated with antithyroid drugs. Receptors were obtained from a man aged 25-45 years with Graves disease.

This clonotype was counted many times. CDR3 residues: CASSIGGGTEAFF. The CDR3 nucleotides are TGTGCCAGCAGCATAGGGGGCGGCACTGAAGCTTTCTTT. The rearrangement joins TRBV7-8 to TRBJ1-1, with 7 bases identical to TRBD1. The CDR3 contains 13 residues. CDR1 is SGHVS and CDR2 is FQNEAQ in the germline V gene. V trimming: 5 bases; J trimming: 4 bases; junction bases outside the gene matches: 4.

The sample holds many counts of this clonotype. V usage is TRBV12-3 or TRBV12-4 and J usage is TRBJ2-7; 10 nucleotides line up with TRBD2. CDR3 size: 14 residues. J gave up 6 bases and V 5 bases, and 7 bases lay outside the gene matches. The CDR3 here is CASSGTSGTVEQYF. CDR3 sequence (DNA): TGTGCCAGCAGTGGTACTAGCGGGACCGTCGAGCAGTACTTC.

At least ten counts were recorded for this clonotype. This sequence joins TRBV12-3 or TRBV12-4 and TRBJ1-5, with D possibly being TRBD1 (5 bases). The CDR3 has 15 residues. V lost 7 bases, J lost 0 bases, and 13 bases lay in between. The CDR3 DNA is TGTGCCAGCACGATCTGGGACCCTAGCAATCAGCCCCAGCATTTT. Residues: CASTIWDPSNQPQHF.

This chain connects TRBV29-1 to TRBJ2-4; no clear D gene. Germline V gives CDR1 SQVTM, CDR2 ANQGSEA. Trimming left V 4 bases short and J 5 bases short, with 6 bases between. The CDR3 has 11 amino acids. The CDR3 is CSVGNQNIQYF. Written as DNA, the CDR3 is TGCAGCGTTGGGAACCAAAACATTCAGTACTTC.

The rearrangement links TRBV7-9 to TRBJ2-1, with a weak D call TRBD1 (7 bases). The CDR3 contains 20 residues. Germline-derived CDR1 and CDR2 are SEHNR and FQNEAQ (reference sequence). V shed 5 bases and J shed 1 base, with 27 bases lying between them. CDR3: CASSRIGGFRDRASYNEQFF. CDR3 in DNA: TGTGCCAGCAGCCGTATAGGAGGGTTTCGGGACAGAGCTTCCTACAATGAGCAGTTCTTC.

This clonotype was seen many times. The genes are TRBV20-1 and TRBJ2-2; 8 bases align to TRBD1. V dropped 5 bases and J dropped 5; count of bases not matched to a gene: 4. CDR3 length equals 13 residues. CDR1 and CDR2 (germline): DFQATT, SNEGSKA (reference sequence). This chain's CDR3 is CSAGRTGTGELFF. DNA for the CDR3: TGCAGTGCTGGGAGGACAGGGACCGGGGAGCTGTTTTTT.

This clonotype appeared many times. The V call is TRBV7-9, the J call TRBJ2-7; D call uncertain. Trimming shortened V by 0 bases and J by 2 bases, and 8 bases separated the two germline ends. Germline CDR1 and CDR2: SEHNR and FQNEAQ (reference sequence). CDR3 length: 14 amino acids. This CDR3 is CASSLAGNTYEQYF. DNA of the CDR3: TGTGCCAGCAGCTTAGCGGGGAATACCTACGAGCAGTACTTC. Together with reference TRBV7-9 and TRBJ2-7, the CDR3 gives the full variable domain: DTGVSQNPRHKITKRGQNVTFRCDPISEHNRLYWYRQTLGQGPEFLTYFQNEAQLEKSRLLSDRFSAERPKGSFSTLEIQRTEQGDSAMYLCASSLAGNTYEQYFGPGTRLTVT.

A few counts support this clonotype. The J gene is TRBJ2-3, the V gene TRBV30; tentatively, D is TRBD2 (5 bases). Between the trimmed V and J ends, which lost 4 bases and 7 bases, there was a span of 15 bases. This CDR3 spans 13 amino acids. The germline gives CDR1 GTSNPN, CDR2 SVGIG (reference sequence). The CDR3 sequence: CAWKPRAENTQYF. CDR3 in DNA: TGTGCCTGGAAACCGAGGGCGGAAAATACGCAGTATTTT.

This chain links TRBV6-5 with TRBJ2-2; D is unresolved. The CDR3 spans 16 residues. V gave up 0 bases and J gave up 7 bases, with 15 bases separating them. Germline CDR1 is MNHEY and CDR2 is SVGAGI. CDR3 nucleotide sequence: TGTGCCAGCAGTTACTCGATGAAAGTCCGGTTCGGGGAGCTGTTTTTT. Translated, it gives CASSYSMKVRFGELFF.

At least ten counts were recorded for this clonotype. This sequence joins TRBV12-3 or TRBV12-4 and TRBJ1-1; no definite D call. This CDR3 comprises 12 residues. V was trimmed by 3 bases and J by 0 bases, leaving 2 bases between them. The chain's CDR3 is CASSFVNTEAFF. CDR3 in DNA: TGTGCCAGCAGTTTCGTGAACACTGAAGCTTTCTTT.

This clonotype was recorded a few times. The chain recombines TRBV20-1 with TRBJ2-7; 9 positions agree with TRBD1. The junction had 8 bases not matched to a gene; V was cut back by 0 bases and J by 2 bases. Per germline, CDR1 DFQATT and CDR2 SNEGSKA (reference sequence). This CDR3 has 16 amino acids. The CDR3 DNA reads TGCAGTGCTAGAGATGGGAGGCGGGACAGGGCCTACGAGCAGTACTTC. It encodes CSARDGRRDRAYEQYF.

The V call is TRBV19, the J call TRBJ1-1, with D unclear. Germline values: CDR1 LNHDA, CDR2 SQIVND (reference sequence). The CDR3 spans 11 residues. Trimming took off 8 bases at V and 11 bases at J, with 15 bases between the two ends. CDR3 in amino acids: CASLRLHEAFF. As DNA, the CDR3 is TGTGCCAGTCTCCGCCTTCACGAGGCTTTCTTT.

Many counts were recorded for this clonotype. The DNA for the CDR3 is TGTGCCAGCTCACCAAGGACTAGAGAGACCCAGTACTTC. Its translation is CASSPRTRETQYF. V and J are TRBV18 and TRBJ2-5, with 7 nucleotides matching TRBD2. This CDR3 has 13 residues. V shed 2 bases, J shed 4 bases, and the junction held 1 base outside the gene matches. Looked up from germline, CDR1 is KGHSH and CDR2 is LQKENI.

This chain connects TRBV6-2 or TRBV6-3 to TRBJ2-3; D is possibly TRBD2 (5 bases). V lost 0 bases and J lost 3, with 10 bases in between. The CDR3 contains 15 residues. Germline V gene data show CDR1 as MNHEY and CDR2 as SVGEGT. As DNA, the CDR3 is TGTGCCAGCAGTTACTCCATCGGGGATACAGATACGCAGTATTTT. Translating it yields CASSYSIGDTDTQYF.

The chain carries TRBV4-1 and TRBJ1-5, with D possibly being TRBD1 (5 bases). The V gene's germline CDR1 is MGHRA and CDR2 YSYEKL. The CDR3 has 16 residues. Between the trimmed V and J ends, which lost 1 base and 6 bases, there was a span of 16 bases. The CDR3 is CASSQGGVWGGQPQHF. In DNA form, the CDR3 reads TGCGCCAGCAGCCAAGGCGGCGTTTGGGGGGGTCAGCCCCAGCATTTT.

This chain joins TRBV30 and TRBJ2-5; possibly TRBD1 or TRBD2 for D (5 bases each). Trimming took 5 bases from V and 1 from J, leaving 11 bases between them. This CDR3 spans 13 amino acids. Per the germline V gene, CDR1 is GTSNPN and CDR2 is SVGIG (reference sequence). The CDR3 region is CAWEPGPQETQYF. In DNA, the CDR3 is TGTGCCTGGGAGCCGGGACCCCAAGAGACCCAGTACTTC. The full variable domain, rest sourced from reference TRBV30 and TRBJ2-5, is SQTIHQWPATLVQPVGSPLSLECTVEGTSNPNLYWYRQAAGRGLQLLFYSVGIGQISSEVPQNLSASRPQDRQFILSSKKLLLSDSGFYLCAWEPGPQETQYFGPGTRLLVL.

This clonotype was found a few times. The chain uses TRBV2 and TRBJ2-1, with 9 bases matching TRBD2. The length of the CDR3 is 13 residues. Germline loops: CDR1 SNHLY, CDR2 FYNNEI. The junction had 7 bases not matched to a gene; V was cut back by 8 bases and J by 8 bases. The CDR3 region has the DNA TGTGCCAGCGGGCGGGAGGGTGTCGATGAGCAGTTCTTC. Its translation: CASGREGVDEQFF.